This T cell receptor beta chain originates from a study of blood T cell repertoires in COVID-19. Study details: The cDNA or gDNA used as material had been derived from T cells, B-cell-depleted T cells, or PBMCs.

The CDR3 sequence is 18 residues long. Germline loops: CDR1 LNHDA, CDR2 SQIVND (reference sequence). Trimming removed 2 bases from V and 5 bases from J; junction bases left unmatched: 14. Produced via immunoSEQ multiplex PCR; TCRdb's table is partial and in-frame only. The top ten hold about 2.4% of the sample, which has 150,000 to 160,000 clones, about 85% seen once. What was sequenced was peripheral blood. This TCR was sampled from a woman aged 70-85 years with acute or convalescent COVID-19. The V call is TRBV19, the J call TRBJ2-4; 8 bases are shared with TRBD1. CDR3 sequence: CASSIYGGRDRNENIQYF. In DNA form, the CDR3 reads TGTGCCAGTAGTATATACGGGGGCCGGGACAGGAACGAAAACATTCAGTACTTC. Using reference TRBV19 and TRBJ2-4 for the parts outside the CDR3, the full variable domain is DGGITQSPKYLFRKEGQNVTLSCEQNLNHDAMYWYRQDPGQGLRLIYYSQIVNDFQKGDIAEGYSVSREKKESFPLTVTSAQKNPTAFYLCASSIYGGRDRNENIQYFGAGTRLSVL.